The rows below give T cell receptor beta chains drawn from one sample of a study of blood T cell repertoires in COVID-19. TCRdb's table, derived via immunoSEQ multiplex PCR, lists solely in-frame clones and lacks some. The sample comprises 250,000 or so clones, approximately 84% of which are singletons, and 1.5% to 2% rests with the top ten. What was sequenced was PBMCs or T cells enriched from blood (not recorded which). Receptor source: a man in his forties or fifties who had recovered from COVID-19. CDR3s include the opening cysteine and the closing phenylalanine or tryptophan. D genes are given only for firm matches. A row's size may be missing; if present it is once, few, many or a size class.

TRBV19	-	-	TRBJ1-1	TGTGCCAGTAGTCCCCCCGGGGATCGATTTAACACTGAAGCTTTCTTT	CASSPPGDRFNTEAFF
TRBV6-5	few	-	TRBJ2-1	TGTGCCAGCACCCTACGGCGGGGCGGTGAGCAGTTCTTC	CASTLRRGGEQFF
TRBV19	-	-	TRBJ2-7	TGTGCCAGTAGTTCTACTAGGATAGACGAGCAGTACTTC	CASSSTRIDEQYF
TRBV19	-	TRBD1	TRBJ1-5	TGTGCCAGTAGTCCTACGACAGGGCGGAATCAGCCCCAGCATTTT	CASSPTTGRNQPQHF
TRBV18	-	TRBD1	TRBJ1-2	TGTGCCAGCTCCCCTGGGACAGAGAAGTATGGCTACACCTTC	CASSPGTEKYGYTF
TRBV28	-	TRBD2	TRBJ2-7	TGTGCCAGCAGCTTATGGACTAGCGGGAGGTACGAGCAGTACTTC	CASSLWTSGRYEQYF
TRBV5-1	-	-	TRBJ2-3	TGCGCCAGCAGCTGGGATACAGTTGAGCGGTCCTCCACAGATACGCAGTATTTT	CASSWDTVERSSTDTQYF
TRBV6-9	-	-	TRBJ2-5	TGTGCCAGCAGAATTTGCCTCCGGGAGACCCAGTACTTC	CASRICLRETQYF
TRBV6-2/TRBV6-3	-	-	TRBJ1-2	TGTGCCAGCAGTTATCCCCTTAGGAGGCACCAAGACTATGGCTACACCTTC	CASSYPLRRHQDYGYTF
TRBV10-3	-	-	TRBJ2-7	TGTGCCATCGGGGACGGGGGCTCCTACGAGCAGTACTTC	CAIGDGGSYEQYF